Sequencing of this T cell receptor beta chain was carried out in a study of blood T cell repertoires in COVID-19. Method: immunoSEQ multiplex PCR; TCRdb's copy keeps in-frame clones and lacks some. This table has fewer than 250,000 clones, 75% to 90% appearing once. In germline, CDR1 is MDHEN, CDR2 SYDVKM. The CDR3 runs 14 residues. V lost 7 bases to trimming and J lost 7 bases, with 14 bases between them. The clonotype comes from a man between 40 and 49 years old with acute or convalescent COVID-19. The sample was peripheral blood. The chain carries TRBV28 and TRBJ1-6; no reliable D call. The CDR3 DNA sequence: TGTGCCAGCAAACGTACGGGGTTAAATTCACCCCTCCACTTT. Its translation: CASKRTGLNSPLHF.